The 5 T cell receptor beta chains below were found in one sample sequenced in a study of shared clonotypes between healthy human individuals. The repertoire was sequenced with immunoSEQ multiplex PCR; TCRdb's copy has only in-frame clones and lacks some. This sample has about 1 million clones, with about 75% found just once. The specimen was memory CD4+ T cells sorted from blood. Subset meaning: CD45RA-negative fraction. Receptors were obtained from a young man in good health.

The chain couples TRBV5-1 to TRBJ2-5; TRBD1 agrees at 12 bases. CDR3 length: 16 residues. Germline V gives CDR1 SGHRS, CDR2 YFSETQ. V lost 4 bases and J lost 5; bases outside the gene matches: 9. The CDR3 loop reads CASSPGTGTGGETQYF. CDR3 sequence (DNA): TGCGCCAGCAGCCCTGGCACCGGGACAGGGGGCGAGACCCAGTACTTC.

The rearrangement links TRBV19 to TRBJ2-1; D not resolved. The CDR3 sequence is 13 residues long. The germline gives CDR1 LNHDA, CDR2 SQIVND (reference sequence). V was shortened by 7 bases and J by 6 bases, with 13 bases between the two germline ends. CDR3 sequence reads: CASKPRFSNEQFF. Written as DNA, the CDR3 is TGTGCCAGTAAACCGAGGTTTTCCAATGAGCAGTTCTTC.

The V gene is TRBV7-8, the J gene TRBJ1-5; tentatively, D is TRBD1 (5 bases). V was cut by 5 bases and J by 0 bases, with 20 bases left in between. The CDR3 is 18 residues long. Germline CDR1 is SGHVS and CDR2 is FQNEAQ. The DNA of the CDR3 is TGTGCCAGCAGCCGTCAGGACACAGCATACCCTAGCAATCAGCCCCAGCATTTT. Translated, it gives CASSRQDTAYPSNQPQHF.

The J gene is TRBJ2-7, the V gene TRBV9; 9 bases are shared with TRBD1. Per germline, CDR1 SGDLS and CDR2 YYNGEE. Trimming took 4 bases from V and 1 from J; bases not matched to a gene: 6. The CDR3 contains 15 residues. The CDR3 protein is CASSSEGTGSYEQYF. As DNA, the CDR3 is TGTGCCAGCAGCTCGGAGGGGACAGGGTCCTACGAGCAGTACTTC.

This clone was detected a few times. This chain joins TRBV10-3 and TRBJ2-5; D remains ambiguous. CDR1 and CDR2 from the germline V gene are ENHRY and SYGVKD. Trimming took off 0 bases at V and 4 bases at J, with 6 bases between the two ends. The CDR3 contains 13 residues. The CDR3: CAISESALETQYF. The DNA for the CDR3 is TGTGCCATCAGTGAGTCAGCTTTAGAGACCCAGTACTTC.